Listed here are 21 T cell receptor beta chains from one sample, sequenced in a study of cytomegalovirus exposure and HLA in healthy donors. Primers: 60 Vbeta forward and 13 Jbeta reverse. Clones were read by immunoSEQ multiplex PCR, and TCRdb kept only the in-frame ones, dropping some. The sample includes around 260,000 clones, over 70% of them seen just once. The sequencing input was PBMCs. These receptors were taken from a girl aged 2-9 years in good health and CMV-seronegative.

The chain uses TRBV27 and TRBJ2-7, with 8 bases identical to TRBD1. The junction had 16 bases not matched to a gene; V was cut back by 4 bases and J by 5 bases. Germline loops: CDR1 MNHEY, CDR2 SMNVEV (reference sequence). The CDR3 spans 17 residues. CDR3 DNA sequence: TGTGCCAGCAGTTCATCAACCCCGGACAGGGCGTGGAACGAGCAGTACTTC. This codes for CASSSSTPDRAWNEQYF.

This rearrangement joins TRBV5-1 to TRBJ2-7; no firm D call. Trimming stripped 1 base from V and 6 bases from J, with 8 bases between. Germline V gives CDR1 SGHRS, CDR2 YFSETQ. The CDR3 length is 12 residues. CDR3 loop: CASSLPFSEQYF. CDR3 nucleotides: TGCGCCAGCAGCTTGCCATTTAGCGAGCAGTACTTC.

The chain uses TRBV28 and TRBJ2-7, with 12 bases matching TRBD2. The CDR3 is made up of 17 amino acids. Germline values: CDR1 MDHEN, CDR2 SYDVKM. J was trimmed by 0 bases and V by 5 bases; bases with no gene match: 8. CDR3 region: CASSLRTGLAGSYEQYF. The CDR3 coding sequence is TGTGCCAGCAGTCTGAGAACGGGACTAGCGGGCTCCTACGAGCAGTACTTC.

In the case of this clone: This specimen includes other DNA sequences encoding the same CDR3. The chain is built from TRBV6-5 and TRBJ2-7, with TRBD1 identical over 10 bases. Germline loops: CDR1 MNHEY, CDR2 SVGAGI. The V gene end was trimmed by 0 bases and the J gene end by 2 bases; junction bases not matched to a gene: 1. This CDR3 is built from 15 residues. In nucleotides, the CDR3 is TGTGCCAGCAGTTACTCGGGACAGGGGACCTACGAGCAGTACTTC. This codes for CASSYSGQGTYEQYF.

This clone was found once. This sequence joins TRBV7-6 and TRBJ1-1; 9 nucleotides match TRBD1. The CDR3 is 18 amino acids. Germline trimming cut 3 bases from V and 4 bases from J; bases unmatched to any gene: 15. Germline-derived CDR1 and CDR2 are SGHVS and FNYEAQ. CDR3 amino acids: CASSFRSGTGRAVTEAFF. CDR3 sequence (DNA): TGTGCCAGCAGCTTCCGGAGCGGGACAGGGAGGGCGGTCACTGAAGCTTTCTTT.

The chain combines TRBV27 with TRBJ2-7, with TRBD2 identical over 16 bases. Germline CDR1 MNHEY, CDR2 SMNVEV (reference sequence). The CDR3 contains 17 residues. Trimming cost V 7 bases and J 0 bases; bases outside gene matches: 6. CDR3 sequence: CASTGTSGGGSSYEQYF. The CDR3, as DNA: TGTGCCAGCACCGGGACTAGCGGGGGGGGAAGCTCCTACGAGCAGTACTTC.

The rearrangement links TRBV6-5 to TRBJ1-1, with 10 bases aligning to TRBD1. Germline CDR1 MNHEY, CDR2 SVGAGI. With V trimmed by 4 bases and J by 4 bases, 6 bases remained unmatched. This CDR3 is 15 amino acids long. The CDR3: CASSSWTGGGTEAFF. The CDR3 DNA sequence: TGTGCCAGCAGTTCTTGGACAGGGGGGGGCACTGAAGCTTTCTTT.

The chain carries TRBV18 and TRBJ2-5; 8 nucleotides agree with TRBD1. The J call is doubtful: the DNA matches TRBJ2-7 better. The V gene's germline CDR1 is KGHSH and CDR2 LQKENI. The CDR3 loop spans 15 amino acids. The CDR3 nucleotides are TGTGCCAGCTCACCCCCAAGGACAGGGCTGGGCGAGCAGTACTTC. Translated: CASSPPRTGLGEQYF.

J is TRBJ2-5 and V is TRBV5-6; unclear D gene. The CDR3 extends over 13 amino acids. CDR1 is SGHDT, CDR2 YYEEEE, per germline. V lost 4 bases, J lost 1 base, and 8 bases lay in between. The CDR3 is CASSESIQETQYF. The CDR3 nucleotides read TGTGCCAGCAGCGAGTCCATCCAAGAGACCCAGTACTTC.

This chain joins TRBV6-1 and TRBJ2-7; D perhaps matches TRBD2 (5 bases). The CDR3 totals 12 residues. V lost 8 bases to trimming and J lost 4 bases, with 12 bases between them. Germline assignment: CDR1 MNHNS and CDR2 SASEGT. The CDR3 DNA sequence: TGTGCCAGCGTACGGGGTCAGTACGAGCAGTACTTC. Translated, it gives CASVRGQYEQYF.

The V call is TRBV5-6, the J call TRBJ1-1; 9 positions match TRBD1. V shed 2 bases and J 0 bases; nucleotides not matched to a gene: 2. The CDR3 length is 15 residues. The germline CDR1 and CDR2 sequences are SGHDT and YYEEEE. The CDR3 loop reads CASSFWDRVNTEAFF. CDR3 nucleotide sequence: TGTGCCAGCAGCTTCTGGGACAGGGTGAACACTGAAGCTTTCTTT.

Only one count was recorded for this clone. The chain links TRBV4-1 to TRBJ2-2, with D maybe TRBD1 (5 bases). The CDR3 contains 13 residues. In germline, CDR1 is MGHRA, CDR2 YSYEKL. The V and J ends lost 1 base and 9 bases respectively, with 9 bases between them. CDR3 DNA sequence: TGCGCCAGCAGCCAAGTAAAGGGGAGGGAGCTGTTTTTT. Residues: CASSQVKGRELFF.

This clone was observed a few times. The chain links TRBV6-1 to TRBJ1-5; TRBD1 might be the D (6 bases). CDR1 MNHNS and CDR2 SASEGT come from the germline V gene. The CDR3 consists of 14 residues. Between the trimmed V and J ends, which lost 8 bases and 6 bases, there was a span of 17 bases. The CDR3 protein is CASRPPGEIQPQHF. The CDR3 coding sequence is TGTGCCAGCCGGCCGCCAGGGGAAATTCAGCCCCAGCATTTT.

V and J are TRBV7-6 and TRBJ2-7; D might be TRBD2 (6 bases). The CDR3 length is 14 residues. CDR1 SGHVS and CDR2 FNYEAQ come from the germline V gene. V shed 5 bases and J shed 2 bases, with 13 bases lying between them. The CDR3: CASSPGGLTYEQYF. The DNA of the CDR3 is TGTGCCAGCAGCCCCGGAGGGCTTACCTACGAGCAGTACTTC.

The genes are TRBV27 and TRBJ1-2; TRBD1 might be the D (5 bases). Per germline, CDR1 MNHEY and CDR2 SMNVEV (reference sequence). CDR3 size: 15 residues. Trimming cost V 0 bases and J 5 bases, with 13 bases left between them. This CDR3 is CASSLSAGLGYGYTF. In nucleotides, the CDR3 is TGTGCCAGCAGTTTATCGGCAGGGCTGGGGTATGGCTACACCTTC.

The chain recombines TRBV4-2 with TRBJ2-7, with D tentatively TRBD2 (5 bases). The CDR3 is 14 residues long. Germline V gives CDR1 LGHNA, CDR2 YNFKEQ. V gave up 1 base and J gave up 2 bases, with 9 bases separating them. The CDR3 loop reads CASSQVEAPYEQYF. The CDR3 nucleotides are TGTGCCAGCAGCCAAGTGGAGGCCCCCTACGAGCAGTACTTC.

The gene calls are TRBV5-1 and TRBJ1-2, with TRBD1 as a possible D gene (6 bases). CDR3 size: 15 residues. V lost 4 bases and J 2 bases, leaving 15 bases between the germline ends. Germline assignment: CDR1 SGHRS and CDR2 YFSETQ. This CDR3 is CASSGSGTLNYGYTF. DNA for the CDR3: TGCGCCAGCAGCGGATCCGGGACACTGAACTATGGCTACACCTTC.

In this sample, this clone turned up a few times. V is TRBV28 and J is TRBJ1-1; TRBD1 matches at 9 bases. The CDR3 spans 13 residues. V lost 3 bases, J lost 4 bases, and 0 bases stayed unmatched. CDR1 is MDHEN, CDR2 SYDVKM, per germline. The CDR3 DNA reads TGTGCCAGCAGTTTGACAGGGGGCACTGAAGCTTTCTTT. Translated, it gives CASSLTGGTEAFF.

The gene calls are TRBV28 and TRBJ2-3, with D possibly matching TRBD2 (6 bases). Germline CDR1 MDHEN, CDR2 SYDVKM. The CDR3 covers 13 residues. The V end was cut by 8 bases, the J end by 1 base, with 10 bases between. CDR3 loop: CASDSGGTDTQYF. DNA for the CDR3: TGTGCCAGCGATAGCGGTGGCACAGATACGCAGTATTTT.

The V gene is TRBV7-2, the J gene TRBJ2-1; TRBD2 is a possible D gene (6 bases). The CDR3 loop spans 14 amino acids. V lost 5 bases and J lost 6, with 14 bases in between. Germline loops: CDR1 SGHTA, CDR2 FQGNSA. CDR3 in DNA: TGTGCCAGCAGCCTCGGGCGGGGACCCAATGAGCAGTTCTTC. Its protein is CASSLGRGPNEQFF.

This chain links TRBV11-2 with TRBJ2-7; 7 bases agree with TRBD2. Germline-derived CDR1 and CDR2 are SGHAT and FQNNGV. The junction had 22 bases not matched to a gene; V was cut back by 6 bases and J by 5 bases. The CDR3 has 18 amino acids. Here the CDR3 DNA reads TGTGCCAGCAGTCCCTGGCCCCCATCTAAGAGGGCGGGGGACGAGCAGTACTTC. The encoded protein is CASSPWPPSKRAGDEQYF. Supplemented by reference TRBV11-2 and TRBJ2-7, the full variable domain reads EAGVAQSPRYKIIEKRQSVAFWCNPISGHATLYWYQQILGQGPKLLIQFQNNGVVDDSQLPKDRFSAERLKGVDSTLKIQPAKLEDSAVYLCASSPWPPSKRAGDEQYFGPGTRLTVT.